Following are 22 T cell receptor beta chains from one sample sequenced in a study of patients and donors after allogeneic stem cell transplantation. TCRdb re-called the RT-PCR reads with MiXCR, one entry per CDR3 protein. Of 800,000 to 1,000,000 distinct CDR3 sequences detected, roughly 18% appear once; the ten largest clones hold 5% to 6.5%. The sequencing input was blood, either unsorted or a sorted T cell fraction (not recorded which). The receptors come from a human donor who was either an allogeneic HSCT recipient or a stem cell or donor lymphocyte infusion donor (not recorded which). It is not recorded whose cells these are; they may come from a transplant donor.

V is TRBV18 and J is TRBJ2-5; 8 bases align to TRBD1. With 2 bases clipped from V and 5 bases from J, the junction kept 7 bases outside the gene matches. The CDR3 sequence is 15 residues long. In germline, CDR1 is KGHSH, CDR2 LQKENI. The CDR3 spells CASSPVTGARETQYF. The CDR3, as DNA: TGTGCCAGCTCACCAGTGACAGGGGCCAGGGAGACCCAGTACTTC.

The chain is built from TRBV7-2 and TRBJ2-5, with 9 bases lining up with TRBD1. Losses at the gene ends were 5 bases for V and 4 bases for J; bases not matched to a gene: 8. Per the germline V gene, CDR1 is SGHTA and CDR2 is FQGNSA. The CDR3 has 15 residues. CDR3 amino acids: CASSAQGASGETQYF. DNA for the CDR3: TGTGCCAGCAGCGCACAGGGGGCCTCGGGAGAGACCCAGTACTTC.

This clonotype was observed a handful of times. The J gene is TRBJ2-1, the V gene TRBV7-3; 7 bases fit TRBD1. Per germline, CDR1 SGHTA and CDR2 FQGTGA. Losses at the gene ends were 1 base for V and 5 bases for J; bases not matched to a gene: 5. This CDR3 has 15 residues. The CDR3 loop reads CASSLRGQIHNEQFF. In DNA, the CDR3 is TGTGCCAGCAGCTTAAGGGGACAGATACACAATGAGCAGTTCTTC.

The V gene is TRBV6-1, the J gene TRBJ2-3; TRBD2 might be the D (5 bases). V shed 5 bases and J shed 4 bases, with 16 bases lying between them. Germline loops: CDR1 MNHNS, CDR2 SASEGT. CDR3 length: 15 residues. CDR3 sequence reads: CASSPGLSIADTQYF. The CDR3 DNA follows: TGTGCCAGCAGTCCCGGACTCTCCATTGCAGATACGCAGTATTTT.

The chain is built from TRBV20-1 and TRBJ2-5, with 8 bases aligning to TRBD2. The ends lost 5 bases at V and 5 bases at J; junction bases unmatched: 7. CDR3 length: 13 residues. Germline loops: CDR1 DFQATT, CDR2 SNEGSKA (reference sequence). CDR3 in amino acids: CSAPLPGGETQYF. CDR3 DNA: TGCAGTGCTCCGTTACCGGGAGGGGAGACCCAGTACTTC.

Only a few counts were recorded for this clonotype. The V and J genes are TRBV7-8 and TRBJ2-1; TRBD2 might be the D (6 bases). The germline CDR1 and CDR2 sequences are SGHVS and FQNEAQ. Trimming took 2 bases from V and 0 from J, leaving 23 bases between them. The CDR3 is 20 residues long. CDR3 DNA: TGTGCCAGCAGCTTAAGAGAAGCTAGCGCGATCTTAAGCTCCTACAATGAGCAGTTCTTC. Protein product: CASSLREASAILSSYNEQFF.

This clonotype was recorded a few times. The chain is built from TRBV6-2 or TRBV6-3 and TRBJ2-3, with 8 bases identical to TRBD2. The CDR3 sequence is 16 residues long. CDR1 and CDR2 (germline): MNHEY, SVGEGT. Trimming took 6 bases from V and 0 from J; bases not matched to a gene: 8. CDR3 sequence (DNA): TGTGCCAGCAGCCCCCGACTAGCGTATAGCACAGATACGCAGTATTTT. This translates into CASSPRLAYSTDTQYF.

The rearrangement joins TRBV7-9 to TRBJ2-2, with 10 bases that match TRBD1. V lost 5 bases to trimming and J lost 4 bases; unmatched junction nucleotides: 7. Germline assignment: CDR1 SEHNR and CDR2 FQNEAQ (reference sequence). The CDR3 is made up of 16 amino acids. The CDR3 loop is CASSIRQGATTGELFF. The CDR3 coding sequence is TGTGCCAGCAGCATCCGACAGGGGGCGACCACCGGGGAGCTGTTTTTT.

The genes are TRBV7-2 and TRBJ1-6, with D maybe TRBD1 (5 bases). The CDR3 spans 14 residues. Germline CDR1 is SGHTA and CDR2 is FQGNSA. Trimming left V 1 base short and J 8 bases short, with 9 bases between. The CDR3 here is CASSLVQGYSPLHF. CDR3 nucleotides: TGTGCCAGCAGCTTAGTCCAGGGCTATTCACCCCTCCACTTT. The whole variable domain, filled in from reference TRBV7-2 and TRBJ1-6, reads GAGVSQSPSNKVTEKGKDVELRCDPISGHTALYWYRQSLGQGLEFLIYFQGNSAPDKSGLPSDRFSAERTGGSVSTLTIQRTQQEDSAVYLCASSLVQGYSPLHFGNGTRLTVT.

V is TRBV20-1 and J is TRBJ2-5, with a weak D call TRBD2 (6 bases). V was shortened by 6 bases and J by 4 bases, with 15 bases between the two germline ends. The CDR3 runs 13 residues. The germline V gene has CDR1 DFQATT and CDR2 SNEGSKA (reference sequence). CDR3 protein: CSAGLGGGETQYF. CDR3 nucleotide sequence: TGCAGTGCGGGCCTGGGAGGCGGAGAGACCCAGTACTTC.

This clonotype was counted between two and nine times. This chain links TRBV5-1 with TRBJ2-5; no reliable D call. The CDR3 is made up of 14 amino acids. Trimming shortened V by 1 base and J by 6 bases, and 13 bases separated the two germline ends. Per the germline V gene, CDR1 is SGHRS and CDR2 is YFSETQ. This CDR3 reads CASSLRPDLQTQYF. Written as DNA, the CDR3 is TGCGCCAGCAGCTTGAGACCCGACTTACAGACCCAGTACTTC.

V gene TRBV10-3 combines with J gene TRBJ1-2, with D perhaps matching TRBD1 (6 bases). This CDR3 has 13 amino acids. The germline V gene has CDR1 ENHRY and CDR2 SYGVKD. The V and J ends lost 7 bases and 6 bases respectively, with 15 bases between them. CDR3 amino acids: CAINTGPGDGYTF. DNA for the CDR3: TGTGCCATCAATACAGGGCCAGGCGATGGCTACACCTTC.

This clonotype came up a few times. The chain employs TRBV15 and TRBJ2-7, with 8 bases fitting TRBD1. This CDR3 comprises 16 residues. Trimming cost V 1 base and J 7 bases; bases outside gene matches: 12. The V gene's germline CDR1 is LNHNV and CDR2 YYDKDF (reference sequence). CDR3 in amino acids: CATSRGPDRALGEQYF. CDR3 in DNA: TGTGCCACCAGCAGAGGTCCGGACAGGGCACTGGGAGAGCAGTACTTC.

CDR3 nucleotides: TGTGCCAGCAGTTTATCGTCCCTCGGGGCTCGGGAGCAGTTCTTC. It is translated as CASSLSSLGAREQFF. The rearrangement links TRBV27 to TRBJ2-1; D tentatively reads TRBD1 or TRBD2 (5 bases each). Trimming stripped 0 bases from V and 10 bases from J, with 16 bases between. The CDR3 is 15 residues long. The germline V gene has CDR1 MNHEY and CDR2 SMNVEV (reference sequence).

This clonotype was counted between two and nine times. CDR3 protein: CASIKRGQSITGANVLTF. CDR3 DNA sequence: TGTGCCAGCATCAAAAGGGGACAGAGCATTACTGGGGCCAACGTCCTGACTTTC. This rearrangement joins TRBV12-3 or TRBV12-4 to TRBJ2-6; TRBD1 matches at 7 bases. V lost 7 bases and J lost 2; bases outside the gene matches: 14. This CDR3 region has 18 residues.

The chain is built from TRBV18 and TRBJ1-1, with D uncertain. Germline CDR1 and CDR2: KGHSH and LQKENI. Deletions cut 4 bases from V and 4 bases from J, with 7 bases between. This CDR3 comprises 12 residues. CDR3 bases: TGTGCCAGCTCACACATGAGCACTGAAGCTTTCTTT. It translates to CASSHMSTEAFF.

This clonotype has a handful of counts. The V gene is TRBV11-2, the J gene TRBJ2-5; D unresolved. CDR3 length: 13 residues. V was shortened by 5 bases and J by 5 bases, with 12 bases between the two germline ends. Germline CDR1 reads SGHAT; CDR2 reads FQNNGV. For the CDR3, the DNA is TGTGCCAGCAGCCACTTACGTTCGGAGACCCAGTACTTC. Translated, it gives CASSHLRSETQYF.

This rearrangement joins TRBV4-1 to TRBJ1-2, with D unresolved. This CDR3 is 13 amino acids long. Per germline, CDR1 MGHRA and CDR2 YSYEKL. The V and J ends lost 0 bases and 8 bases respectively, with 10 bases between them. The CDR3 DNA is TGCGCCAGCAGCCAAGATCAGCATCTCGGCTACACCTTC. It is translated as CASSQDQHLGYTF.

This clonotype has more than one count but fewer than ten. The V and J genes are TRBV11-2 and TRBJ2-1, with 9 nucleotides matching TRBD2. Germline lookup yields CDR1 SGHAT and CDR2 FQNNGV. V lost 5 bases to trimming and J lost 9 bases; unmatched junction nucleotides: 8. The length of the CDR3 is 14 residues. The chain's CDR3 is CASSKSGGRSEQFF. DNA for the CDR3: TGTGCCAGCAGCAAAAGCGGGGGGCGAAGTGAGCAGTTCTTC. The complete variable domain, with remaining parts taken from reference TRBV11-2 and TRBJ2-1, reads EAGVAQSPRYKIIEKRQSVAFWCNPISGHATLYWYQQILGQGPKLLIQFQNNGVVDDSQLPKDRFSAERLKGVDSTLKIQPAKLEDSAVYLCASSKSGGRSEQFFGPGTRLTVL.

This chain joins TRBV11-2 and TRBJ1-1; D is undetermined. The ends were cut back, 2 bases at V and 4 bases at J, with 14 bases in the middle. Germline loops: CDR1 SGHAT, CDR2 FQNNGV. The CDR3 loop spans 15 amino acids. CDR3 residues: CASSLRAGRATEAFF. CDR3 DNA: TGTGCCAGCAGCTTACGGGCCGGGCGGGCCACTGAAGCTTTCTTT.

This chain links TRBV7-6 with TRBJ2-7, with a possible D match to TRBD2 (8 bases). Per the germline V gene, CDR1 is SGHVS and CDR2 is FNYEAQ. The CDR3 consists of 16 residues. V was clipped by 1 base and J by 3 bases, with 16 bases between them. The CDR3 here is CASSLVSSGTDYEQYF. The DNA for the CDR3 is TGTGCCAGCAGCTTAGTGAGTAGCGGGACAGACTACGAGCAGTACTTC.

The J gene is TRBJ2-5, the V gene TRBV30; D perhaps matches TRBD1 (6 bases). Looked up from germline, CDR1 is GTSNPN and CDR2 is SVGIG (reference sequence). Trimming took off 2 bases at V and 5 bases at J, with 15 bases between the two ends. The CDR3 contains 14 residues. CDR3 sequence reads: CAWSKQSQGETQYF. DNA of the CDR3: TGTGCCTGGAGTAAGCAGAGCCAGGGGGAGACCCAGTACTTC.